The 27 T cell receptor beta chains listed next were all sequenced from one sample in a study of blood T cell repertoires in COVID-19. Sequencing was performed with immunoSEQ multiplex PCR; in TCRdb, only in-frame clones are kept and a portion is missing. This table holds 300,000 or so clones, roughly nine tenths found once. Specimen: PBMCs or T cells enriched from blood (not recorded which). Receptors originate from a man aged 55-75 years who had recovered from COVID-19.

J is TRBJ2-1 and V is TRBV11-2; TRBD2 agrees at 8 bases. The CDR3 is 16 residues long. V lost 4 bases, J lost 6 bases, and 11 bases stayed unmatched. Per germline, CDR1 SGHAT and CDR2 FQNNGV. The CDR3 here is CASSSGGSGRSNEQFF. The CDR3, as DNA: TGTGCCAGCAGCTCCGGTGGGAGCGGGAGATCCAATGAGCAGTTCTTC. The full variable domain, completed using reference TRBV11-2 and TRBJ2-1, is EAGVAQSPRYKIIEKRQSVAFWCNPISGHATLYWYQQILGQGPKLLIQFQNNGVVDDSQLPKDRFSAERLKGVDSTLKIQPAKLEDSAVYLCASSSGGSGRSNEQFFGPGTRLTVL.

The chain has TRBV7-2 and TRBJ2-1; TRBD1 matches at 7 bases. The CDR3 loop spans 16 amino acids. J was trimmed by 7 bases and V by 4 bases; bases with no gene match: 13. CDR1 SGHTA and CDR2 FQGNSA come from the germline V gene. The CDR3 loop reads CASSSIQGHPANEQFF. CDR3 in DNA: TGTGCCAGCAGCTCCATACAGGGGCACCCGGCGAATGAGCAGTTCTTC.

V gene TRBV6-5 combines with J gene TRBJ2-5, with 11 bases identical to TRBD2. V was clipped by 6 bases and J by 3 bases; unmatched bases: 0. Germline CDR1 and CDR2: MNHEY and SVGAGI. The CDR3 runs 13 residues. In DNA, the CDR3 is TGTGCCAGCAGACTAGCGGGGGAAGAGACCCAGTACTTC. Translation gives CASRLAGEETQYF.

The rearrangement joins TRBV19 to TRBJ2-7; TRBD1 aligns across 9 bases. V dropped 3 bases and J dropped 1; count of bases not matched to a gene: 4. Germline CDR1 is LNHDA and CDR2 is SQIVND (reference sequence). CDR3 length: 15 amino acids. The CDR3 region has the DNA TGTGCCAGTAGTATTTGGACAGGGGCTTCCTACGAGCAGTACTTC. Amino acid sequence: CASSIWTGASYEQYF.

This clone has only one observation. The chain combines TRBV2 with TRBJ1-3, with TRBD1 matching over 8 bases. The germline gives CDR1 SNHLY, CDR2 FYNNEI. With V trimmed by 6 bases and J by 1 base, 11 bases remained unmatched. The CDR3 spans 17 residues. This CDR3 is CASSPRVGTGSGNTIYF. The CDR3 DNA is TGTGCCAGCAGCCCCAGGGTAGGGACAGGATCTGGAAACACCATATATTTT. The entire variable domain, with the rest obtained from reference TRBV2 and TRBJ1-3, is as follows: EPEVTQTPSHQVTQMGQEVILRCVPISNHLYFYWYRQILGQKVEFLVSFYNNEISEKSEIFDDQFSVERPDGSNFTLKIRSTKLEDSAMYFCASSPRVGTGSGNTIYFGEGSWLTVV.

J is TRBJ2-1 and V is TRBV27, with 9 bases lining up with TRBD1. From germline, CDR1 is MNHEY and CDR2 SMNVEV (reference sequence). The CDR3 covers 15 residues. The ends lost 6 bases at V and 7 bases at J; junction bases unmatched: 10. CDR3 protein: CASRSGTGLVNEQFF. The DNA of the CDR3 is TGTGCCAGCAGAAGCGGGACAGGGTTGGTGAATGAGCAGTTCTTC.

The chain employs TRBV29-1 and TRBJ1-1; 8 bases line up with TRBD1. The CDR3 totals 13 residues. With V trimmed by 6 bases and J by 3 bases, 6 bases remained unmatched. Germline loops: CDR1 SQVTM, CDR2 ANQGSEA. CDR3 in DNA: TGCAGCGTGCAGGGGGCCGGGGACACTGAAGCTTTCTTT. Translation gives CSVQGAGDTEAFF.

The J gene is TRBJ1-2, the V gene TRBV3-1 (or the pseudogene TRBV3-2); D call uncertain. This CDR3 is 16 amino acids long. Trimming took off 1 base at V and 0 bases at J, with 12 bases between the two ends. Germline V CDR1 and CDR2: LGHDT, YNNKEL (reference sequence). This chain's CDR3 is CASSQVHRSTNYGYTF. CDR3 bases: TGTGCCAGCAGCCAAGTACACAGAAGTACTAACTATGGCTACACCTTC.

The chain has TRBV13 and TRBJ2-1; no firm D call. CDR3 size: 15 residues. V dropped 5 bases and J dropped 0 bases, with 11 bases sitting between them. In germline, CDR1 is PRHDT, CDR2 FYEKMQ (reference sequence). The CDR3 DNA reads as TGTGCCAGCAGCAGTCAGGCGAGCTCCTACAATGAGCAGTTCTTC. Amino acid sequence: CASSSQASSYNEQFF.

V gene TRBV9 combines with J gene TRBJ2-1; D perhaps matches TRBD2 (5 bases). V gave up 2 bases and J gave up 0 bases, with 9 bases separating them. CDR3 length: 15 residues. CDR1 and CDR2 from the germline V gene are SGDLS and YYNGEE. The DNA for the CDR3 is TGTGCCAGCAGCGTTTTAGGGAGCTCCTACAATGAGCAGTTCTTC. This translates into CASSVLGSSYNEQFF.

This chain uses TRBV18 with TRBJ1-1, with 9 bases aligning to TRBD1. This CDR3 has 15 residues. Germline assignment: CDR1 KGHSH and CDR2 LQKENI. The V gene end was trimmed by 6 bases and the J gene end by 1 base; junction bases not matched to a gene: 6. This chain's CDR3 is CASSQTGGENTEAFF. CDR3 DNA: TGTGCCAGCTCCCAGACAGGGGGTGAGAACACTGAAGCTTTCTTT.

This clone is a singleton in its sample. The chain combines TRBV2 with TRBJ2-2; D call uncertain. The germline V gene encodes CDR1 SNHLY and CDR2 FYNNEI. The length of the CDR3 is 13 residues. Trimming stripped 7 bases from V and 6 bases from J, with 12 bases between. CDR3: CASILQLAGELFF. CDR3 bases: TGTGCCAGCATATTACAGCTTGCCGGGGAGCTGTTTTTT.

The chain employs TRBV6-1 and TRBJ2-3; the D gene is possibly TRBD2 (6 bases). Germline CDR1 MNHNS, CDR2 SASEGT. V was shortened by 1 base and J by 9 bases, with 14 bases between the two germline ends. The CDR3 loop spans 14 amino acids. The CDR3 coding sequence is TGTGCCAGCAGTGAAGGGCAGACCCGGGGGACGCAGTATTTT. It translates to CASSEGQTRGTQYF.

The V and J genes are TRBV5-8 and TRBJ1-1, with 7 bases matching TRBD1. V gave up 4 bases and J gave up 4 bases; unmatched junction bases: 7. This CDR3 is built from 14 residues. Germline assignment: CDR1 SGHTS and CDR2 YDEGEE. The CDR3 nucleotides read TGTGCCAGCAGCCCAGGGGGAACTCGCACTGAAGCTTTCTTT. This translates into CASSPGGTRTEAFF.

In its sample, this clone was seen a few times. The chain joins TRBV19 to TRBJ1-2; no definite D call. The CDR3 is 12 residues long. CDR1 and CDR2 from the germline V gene are LNHDA and SQIVND (reference sequence). V lost 6 bases and J 5 bases, leaving 10 bases between the germline ends. DNA of the CDR3: TGTGCCAGTAGATCCGAGATGTATGGCTACACCTTC. Residues: CASRSEMYGYTF. Full variable domain (outside the CDR3, taken from reference TRBV19 and TRBJ1-2): DGGITQSPKYLFRKEGQNVTLSCEQNLNHDAMYWYRQDPGQGLRLIYYSQIVNDFQKGDIAEGYSVSREKKESFPLTVTSAQKNPTAFYLCASRSEMYGYTFGSGTRLTVV.

V and J are TRBV10-1 and TRBJ1-6; D not certain. Trimming took 3 bases from V and 9 from J, leaving 9 bases between them. The CDR3 length is 13 residues. Germline loops: CDR1 WNHNN, CDR2 SYGVQD (reference sequence). The CDR3 sequence: CASSESLGSPLHF. DNA of the CDR3: TGCGCCAGCAGTGAATCACTCGGTTCACCCCTCCACTTT.

The CDR3 protein is CSVVLAGPSYEQYF. DNA of the CDR3: TGCAGCGTTGTCCTAGCGGGGCCCTCCTACGAGCAGTACTTC. This chain joins TRBV29-1 and TRBJ2-7, with TRBD2 matching over 9 bases. This CDR3 spans 14 amino acids. Germline V gene sequence: CDR1 SQVTM, CDR2 ANQGSEA. V trimming: 4 bases; J trimming: 0 bases; junction bases outside the gene matches: 4.

The J gene is TRBJ1-1, the V gene TRBV2; D remains ambiguous. Trimming left V 7 bases short and J 1 base short, with 25 bases between. The CDR3 spans 18 residues. CDR1 is SNHLY and CDR2 is FYNNEI in the germline V gene. DNA of the CDR3: TGTGCCAGCACTCGGTCGGCTTCTTGGGAGGGAGGGAACACTGAAGCTTTCTTT. Translating it yields CASTRSASWEGGNTEAFF.

The chain links TRBV4-3 to TRBJ1-1; no firm D call. CDR3 length: 15 residues. CDR1 is LGHNA, CDR2 YSLEER, per germline. Trimming took off 4 bases at V and 0 bases at J, with 12 bases between the two ends. Written as DNA, the CDR3 is TGCGCCAGCAGCCGCCAGGCAGAACTGAACACTGAAGCTTTCTTT. Its protein product is CASSRQAELNTEAFF.

This chain uses TRBV12-3 or TRBV12-4 with TRBJ1-2; D is possibly TRBD1 (6 bases). The CDR3 is made up of 13 amino acids. Trimming removed 6 bases from V and 5 bases from J, with 13 bases in between. CDR3 DNA sequence: TGTGCCAGCAGGCAACAGGGAACTTATGGCTACACCTTC. It yields the protein CASRQQGTYGYTF.

CDR3 in amino acids: CASRKDTTGELFF. CDR3 DNA sequence: TGCGCCAGCAGAAAAGACACCACCGGGGAGCTGTTTTTT. The genes are TRBV5-1 and TRBJ2-2; D is unclear. CDR3 length equals 13 residues. Germline V gene lookup returns CDR1 SGHRS and CDR2 YFSETQ. Trimming took 5 bases from V and 4 from J, leaving 9 bases between them.

This chain connects TRBV5-1 to TRBJ1-6; 11 bases fit TRBD1. CDR3 length equals 16 residues. J was trimmed by 7 bases and V by 4 bases; bases with no gene match: 7. From germline, CDR1 is SGHRS and CDR2 YFSETQ. CDR3 sequence (DNA): TGCGCCAGCAGCCCACATGGACAGGGGGCGAATTCACCCCTCCACTTT. This encodes CASSPHGQGANSPLHF.

The rearrangement joins TRBV10-3 to TRBJ2-3; 12 bases line up with TRBD2. Germline V lookup: CDR1 ENHRY, CDR2 SYGVKD. Trimming at V came to 8 bases and at J to 6 bases, leaving 6 bases not matched to a gene. The CDR3 is made up of 14 amino acids. Here the CDR3 DNA reads TGTGCCATCGCTAGCGGGAGGGCATCGGATACGCAGTATTTT. Translation gives CAIASGRASDTQYF.

The chain recombines TRBV2 with TRBJ2-1; D is possibly TRBD2 (6 bases). CDR1 is SNHLY and CDR2 is FYNNEI in the germline V gene. There are 15 residues in the CDR3. Trimming removed 5 bases at V and 5 bases at J, with 16 bases between. The CDR3 spells CASSPRVAVNNEQFF. The CDR3 DNA follows: TGTGCCAGCAGTCCACGGGTAGCGGTGAACAATGAGCAGTTCTTC.

This sequence joins TRBV7-8 and TRBJ2-5; D is ambiguous. Deletions cut 4 bases from V and 5 bases from J, with 14 bases between. The CDR3 is made up of 14 amino acids. Germline V gene sequence: CDR1 SGHVS, CDR2 FQNEAQ. The CDR3 loop reads CASSSLRIGETQYF. CDR3 in DNA: TGTGCCAGCAGCTCACTCAGGATTGGGGAGACCCAGTACTTC.

The genes are TRBV18 and TRBJ2-7; a weak D match, TRBD2 (5 bases). The CDR3 extends over 14 amino acids. The ends were cut back, 3 bases at V and 3 bases at J, with 12 bases in the middle. Per the germline V gene, CDR1 is KGHSH and CDR2 is LQKENI. The CDR3 bases are TGTGCCAGCTCACCTGGGCGGGTGTTCTACGAGCAGTACTTC. Translated: CASSPGRVFYEQYF.

The genes are TRBV18 and TRBJ1-4; no reliable D call. The CDR3 contains 18 residues. The V and J ends lost 3 bases and 0 bases respectively, with 17 bases between them. The germline CDR1 and CDR2 sequences are KGHSH and LQKENI. The CDR3 DNA reads as TGTGCCAGCTCACCTACTAGAGGACGCCTGGCAACTAATGAAAAACTGTTTTTT. Translating it yields CASSPTRGRLATNEKLFF.